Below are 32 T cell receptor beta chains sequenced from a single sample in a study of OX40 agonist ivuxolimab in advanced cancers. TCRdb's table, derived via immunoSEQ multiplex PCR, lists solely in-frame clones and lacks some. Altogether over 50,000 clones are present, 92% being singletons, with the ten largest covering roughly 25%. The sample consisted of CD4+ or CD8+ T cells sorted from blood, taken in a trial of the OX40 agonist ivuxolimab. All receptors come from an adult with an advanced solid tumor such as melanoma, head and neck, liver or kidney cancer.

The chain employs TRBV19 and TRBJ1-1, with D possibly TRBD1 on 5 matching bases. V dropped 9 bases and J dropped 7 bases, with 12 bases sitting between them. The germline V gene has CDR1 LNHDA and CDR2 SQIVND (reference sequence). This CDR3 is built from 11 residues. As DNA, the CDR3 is TGTGCCAGCTGGGACGGATTTGAAGCTTTCTTT. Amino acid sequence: CASWDGFEAFF.

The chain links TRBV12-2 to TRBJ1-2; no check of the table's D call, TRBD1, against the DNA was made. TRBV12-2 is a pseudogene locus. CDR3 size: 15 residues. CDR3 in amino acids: CAGAIMRQANYGYTF. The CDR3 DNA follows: TGTGCAGGGGCTATTATGAGACAGGCAAACTATGGCTACACCTTC.

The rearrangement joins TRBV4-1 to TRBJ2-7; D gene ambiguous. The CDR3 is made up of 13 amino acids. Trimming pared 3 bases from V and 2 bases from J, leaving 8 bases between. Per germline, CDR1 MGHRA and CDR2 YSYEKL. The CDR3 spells CASSQGFAYEQYF. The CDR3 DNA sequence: TGCGCCAGCAGCCAGGGATTTGCCTACGAGCAGTACTTC.

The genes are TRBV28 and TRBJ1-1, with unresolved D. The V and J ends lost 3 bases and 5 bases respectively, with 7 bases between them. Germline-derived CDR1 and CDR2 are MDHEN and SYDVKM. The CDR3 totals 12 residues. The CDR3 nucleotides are TGTGCCAGCAGTTTGACCCGGACTGAAGCTTTCTTT. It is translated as CASSLTRTEAFF.

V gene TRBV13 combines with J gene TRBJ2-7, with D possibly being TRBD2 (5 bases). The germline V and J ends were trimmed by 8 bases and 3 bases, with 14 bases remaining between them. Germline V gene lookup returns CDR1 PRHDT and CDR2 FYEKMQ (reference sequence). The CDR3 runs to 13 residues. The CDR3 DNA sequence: TGTGCCAGCCAGCTTTCTAGCTTCTACGAGCAGTACTTC. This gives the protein CASQLSSFYEQYF.

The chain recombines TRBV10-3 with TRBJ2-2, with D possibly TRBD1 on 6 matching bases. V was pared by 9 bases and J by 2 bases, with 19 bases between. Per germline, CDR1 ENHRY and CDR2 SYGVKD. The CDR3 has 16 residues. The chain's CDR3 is CAIPRQDRLNTGELFF. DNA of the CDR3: TGTGCCATACCTCGACAAGACAGGCTTAACACCGGGGAGCTGTTTTTT.

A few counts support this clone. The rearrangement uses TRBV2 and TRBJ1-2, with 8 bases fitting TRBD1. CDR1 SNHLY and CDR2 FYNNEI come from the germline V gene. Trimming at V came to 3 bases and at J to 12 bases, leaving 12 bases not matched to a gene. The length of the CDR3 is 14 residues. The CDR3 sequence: CASSEDREVSSHTF. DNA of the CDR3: TGTGCCAGCAGTGAGGACAGGGAGGTCTCATCCCACACCTTC.

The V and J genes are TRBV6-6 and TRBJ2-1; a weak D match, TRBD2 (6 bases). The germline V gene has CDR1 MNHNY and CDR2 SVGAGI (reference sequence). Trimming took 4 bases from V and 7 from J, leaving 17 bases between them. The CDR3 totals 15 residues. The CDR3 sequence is CASSFSGDGWNEQFF. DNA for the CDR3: TGTGCCAGCAGTTTCTCGGGAGATGGGTGGAATGAGCAGTTCTTC.

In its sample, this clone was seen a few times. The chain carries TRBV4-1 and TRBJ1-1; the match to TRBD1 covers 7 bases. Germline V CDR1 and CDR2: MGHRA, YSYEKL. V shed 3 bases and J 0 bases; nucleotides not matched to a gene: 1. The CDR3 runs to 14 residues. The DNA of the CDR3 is TGCGCCAGCAGCCAGGGGACAGTGAACACTGAAGCTTTCTTT. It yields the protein CASSQGTVNTEAFF.

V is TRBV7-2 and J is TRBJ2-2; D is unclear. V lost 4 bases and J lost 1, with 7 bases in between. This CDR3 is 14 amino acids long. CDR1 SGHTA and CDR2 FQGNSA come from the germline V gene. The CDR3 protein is CASSSWMNTGELFF. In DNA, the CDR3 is TGTGCCAGCAGCTCCTGGATGAACACCGGGGAGCTGTTTTTT.

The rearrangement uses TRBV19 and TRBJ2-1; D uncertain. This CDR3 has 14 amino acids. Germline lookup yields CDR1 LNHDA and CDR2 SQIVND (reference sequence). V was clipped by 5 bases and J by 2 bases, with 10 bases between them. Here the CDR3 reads CASSYMGTYNEQFF. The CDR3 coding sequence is TGTGCCAGTAGTTACATGGGAACCTACAATGAGCAGTTCTTC.

The CDR3 coding sequence is TGTGCCAGCAGTTCTGACAGGCTTCCTCAAGAGACCCAGTACTTC. This gives the protein CASSSDRLPQETQYF. The J gene is TRBJ2-5, the V gene TRBV28; TRBD1 is a possible D gene (6 bases). The length of the CDR3 is 15 residues. Trimming left V 4 bases short and J 2 bases short, with 14 bases between. Germline loops: CDR1 MDHEN, CDR2 SYDVKM. Complete variable domain (other parts from reference TRBV28 and TRBJ2-5): DVKVTQSSRYLVKRTGEKVFLECVQDMDHENMFWYRQDPGLGLRLIYFSYDVKMKEKGDIPEGYSVSREKKERFSLILESASTNQTSMYLCASSSDRLPQETQYFGPGTRLLVL.

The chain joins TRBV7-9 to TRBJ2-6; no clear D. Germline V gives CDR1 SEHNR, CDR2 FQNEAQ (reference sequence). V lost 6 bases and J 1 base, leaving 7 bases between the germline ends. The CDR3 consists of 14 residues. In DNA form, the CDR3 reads TGTGCCAGCAGAGAGGTTTCTGGGGCCAACGTCCTGACTTTC. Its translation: CASREVSGANVLTF.

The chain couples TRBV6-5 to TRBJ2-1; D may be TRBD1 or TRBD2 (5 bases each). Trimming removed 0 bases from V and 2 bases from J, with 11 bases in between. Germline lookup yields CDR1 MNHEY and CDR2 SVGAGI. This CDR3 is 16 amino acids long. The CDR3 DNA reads TGTGCCAGCAGTTACTCGGGGGACGGGACCTACAATGAGCAGTTCTTC. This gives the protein CASSYSGDGTYNEQFF.

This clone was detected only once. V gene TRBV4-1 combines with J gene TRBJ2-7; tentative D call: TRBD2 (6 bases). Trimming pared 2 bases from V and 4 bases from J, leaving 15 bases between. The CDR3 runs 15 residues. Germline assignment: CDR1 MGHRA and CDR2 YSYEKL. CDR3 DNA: TGCGCCAGCAGCCAAACTACCCGGGACTCATACGAGCAGTACTTC. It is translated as CASSQTTRDSYEQYF.

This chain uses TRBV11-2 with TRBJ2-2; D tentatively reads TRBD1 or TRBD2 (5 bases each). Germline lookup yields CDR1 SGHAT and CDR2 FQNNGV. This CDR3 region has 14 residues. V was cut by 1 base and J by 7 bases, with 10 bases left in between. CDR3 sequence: CASSLGGPGGELFF. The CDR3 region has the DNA TGTGCCAGCAGCTTAGGGGGACCGGGCGGGGAGCTGTTTTTT.

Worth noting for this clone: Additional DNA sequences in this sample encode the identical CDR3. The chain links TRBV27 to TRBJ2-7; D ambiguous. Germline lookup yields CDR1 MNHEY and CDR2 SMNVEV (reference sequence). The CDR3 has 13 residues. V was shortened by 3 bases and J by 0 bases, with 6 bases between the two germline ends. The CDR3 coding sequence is TGTGCCAGCAGTTTTGGCGCCTCCTACGAGCAGTACTTC. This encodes CASSFGASYEQYF.

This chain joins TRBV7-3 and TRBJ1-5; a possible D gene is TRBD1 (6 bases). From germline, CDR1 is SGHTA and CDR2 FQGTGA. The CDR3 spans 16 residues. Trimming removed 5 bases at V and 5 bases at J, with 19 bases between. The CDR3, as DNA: TGTGCCAGCAGCCACCGTACCCCGGGGGGCGATCAGCCCCAGCATTTT. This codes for CASSHRTPGGDQPQHF.

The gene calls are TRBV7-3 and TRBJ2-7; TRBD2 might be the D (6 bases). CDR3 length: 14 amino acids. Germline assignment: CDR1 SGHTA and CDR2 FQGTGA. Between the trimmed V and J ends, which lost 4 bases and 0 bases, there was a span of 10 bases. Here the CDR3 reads CASSSGGSSYEQYF. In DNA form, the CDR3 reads TGTGCCAGCAGCTCCGGGGGTAGCTCCTACGAGCAGTACTTC.

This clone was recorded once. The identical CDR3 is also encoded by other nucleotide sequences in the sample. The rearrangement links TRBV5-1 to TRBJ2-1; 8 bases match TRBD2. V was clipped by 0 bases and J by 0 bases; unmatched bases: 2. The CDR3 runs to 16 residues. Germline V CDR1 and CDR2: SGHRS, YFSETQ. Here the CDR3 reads CASSLGLAGSYNEQFF. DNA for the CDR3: TGCGCCAGCAGCTTGGGGCTAGCGGGCTCCTACAATGAGCAGTTCTTC.

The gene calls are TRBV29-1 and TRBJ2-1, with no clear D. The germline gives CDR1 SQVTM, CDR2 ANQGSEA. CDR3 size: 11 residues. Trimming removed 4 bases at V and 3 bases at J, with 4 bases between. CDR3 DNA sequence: TGCAGCGTTGTGGACTACAATGAGCAGTTCTTC. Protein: CSVVDYNEQFF.

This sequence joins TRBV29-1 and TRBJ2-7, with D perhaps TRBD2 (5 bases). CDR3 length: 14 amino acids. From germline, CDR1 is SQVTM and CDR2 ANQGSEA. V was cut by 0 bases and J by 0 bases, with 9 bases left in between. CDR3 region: CSVEDRRFSYEQYF. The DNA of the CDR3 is TGCAGCGTTGAAGATAGGAGGTTCTCCTACGAGCAGTACTTC.

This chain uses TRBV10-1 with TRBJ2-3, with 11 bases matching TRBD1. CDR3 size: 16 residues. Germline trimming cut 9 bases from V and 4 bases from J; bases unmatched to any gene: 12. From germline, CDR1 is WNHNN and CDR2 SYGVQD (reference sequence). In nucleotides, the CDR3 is TGCGCCAGTTCGCTCGGGACAGGGGGATTTCCAGATACGCAGTATTTT. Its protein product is CASSLGTGGFPDTQYF.

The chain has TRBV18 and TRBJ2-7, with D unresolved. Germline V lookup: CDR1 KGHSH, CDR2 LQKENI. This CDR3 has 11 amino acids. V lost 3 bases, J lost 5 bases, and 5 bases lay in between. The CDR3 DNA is TGTGCCAGCTCACCGGGCCACGAGCAGTACTTC. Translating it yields CASSPGHEQYF.

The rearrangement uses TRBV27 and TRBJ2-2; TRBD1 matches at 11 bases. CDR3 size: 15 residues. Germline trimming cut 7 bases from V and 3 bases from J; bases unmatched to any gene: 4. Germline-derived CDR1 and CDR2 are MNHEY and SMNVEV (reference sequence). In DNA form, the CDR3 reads TGTGCCAGCAAGTCGGGACAGGGGGACACCGGGGAGCTGTTTTTT. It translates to CASKSGQGDTGELFF.

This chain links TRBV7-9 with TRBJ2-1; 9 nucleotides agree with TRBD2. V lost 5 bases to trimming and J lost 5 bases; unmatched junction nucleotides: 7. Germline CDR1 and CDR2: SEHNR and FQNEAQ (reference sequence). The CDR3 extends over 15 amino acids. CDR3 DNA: TGTGCCAGCAGCGAAAGACTAGCGGTTAACAATGAGCAGTTCTTC. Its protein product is CASSERLAVNNEQFF.

This CDR3 reads CASSLEGQPNEKLFF. DNA of the CDR3: TGTGCCAGCAGCTTAGAAGGACAGCCTAATGAAAAACTGTTTTTT. The rearrangement links TRBV7-6 to TRBJ1-4; tentative D call: TRBD1 (6 bases). The CDR3 is 15 amino acids. V was clipped by 1 base and J by 3 bases, with 9 bases between them. Germline V gene lookup returns CDR1 SGHVS and CDR2 FNYEAQ. The full variable domain, rest sourced from reference TRBV7-6 and TRBJ1-4, is GAGVSQSPRYKVTKRGQDVALRCDPISGHVSLYWYRQALGQGPEFLTYFNYEAQQDKSGLPNDRFSAERPEGSISTLTIQRTEQRDSAMYRCASSLEGQPNEKLFFGSGTQLSVL.

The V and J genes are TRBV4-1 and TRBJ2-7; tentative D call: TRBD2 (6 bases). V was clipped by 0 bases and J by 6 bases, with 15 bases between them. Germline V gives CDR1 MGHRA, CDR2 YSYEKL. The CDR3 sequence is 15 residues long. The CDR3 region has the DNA TGCGCCAGCAGCCAAGATCCTACAATGGGGGGCGAGCAGTACTTC. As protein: CASSQDPTMGGEQYF.

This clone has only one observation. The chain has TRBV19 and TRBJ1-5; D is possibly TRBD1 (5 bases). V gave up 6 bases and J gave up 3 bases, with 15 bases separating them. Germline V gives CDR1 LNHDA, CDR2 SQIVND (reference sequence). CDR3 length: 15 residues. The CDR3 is CASRIQGFNNQPQHF. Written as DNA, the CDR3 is TGTGCCAGTAGAATCCAGGGATTCAACAATCAGCCCCAGCATTTT.

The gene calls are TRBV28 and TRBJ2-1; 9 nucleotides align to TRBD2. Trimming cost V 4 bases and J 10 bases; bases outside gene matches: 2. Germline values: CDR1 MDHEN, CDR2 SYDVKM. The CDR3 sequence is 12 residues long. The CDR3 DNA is TGTGCCAGCAGTTCAACTAGCGGGGAGCAGTTCTTC. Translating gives CASSSTSGEQFF.

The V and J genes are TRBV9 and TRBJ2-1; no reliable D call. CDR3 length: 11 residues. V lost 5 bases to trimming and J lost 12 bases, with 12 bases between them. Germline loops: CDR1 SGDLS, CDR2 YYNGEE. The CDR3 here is CASSSGLLQFF. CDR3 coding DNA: TGTGCCAGCAGTTCTGGGCTATTGCAGTTCTTC. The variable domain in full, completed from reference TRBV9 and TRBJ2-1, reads DSGVTQTPKHLITATGQRVTLRCSPRSGDLSVYWYQQSLDQGLQFLIQYYNGEERAKGNILERFSAQQFPDLHSELNLSSLELGDSALYFCASSSGLLQFFGPGTRLTVL.

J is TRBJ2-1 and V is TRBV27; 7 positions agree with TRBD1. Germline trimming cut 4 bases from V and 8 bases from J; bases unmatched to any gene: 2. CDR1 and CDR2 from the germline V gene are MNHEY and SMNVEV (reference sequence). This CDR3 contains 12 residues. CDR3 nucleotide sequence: TGTGCCAGCAGTTCCACAGGGGATGAGCAGTTCTTC. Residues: CASSSTGDEQFF.